This TCR beta chain was recorded in a study of PD-L1 blockade in urothelial cancer. Study as a whole: Blood analysis occurred 3 weeks (second dose) and 6 weeks after treatment start. Findings and caveats of the study: When pretreatment blood TCR clonality was below the median, it predicted better survival.

Repertoires were generated with immunoSEQ multiplex PCR, while TCRdb's copy carries only in-frame clones and drops some. Of roughly 130,000 clones listed, less than 85% were seen once; the top ten hold 3.2%. The CDR3 runs to 16 residues. Germline values: CDR1 SGDLS, CDR2 YYNGEE. With V trimmed by 0 bases and J by 0 bases, 2 bases remained unmatched. With regard to this clone: The antigen is unknown.

The sample's time point: pretreatment peripheral blood. The chain employs TRBV9 and TRBJ1-3, with TRBD1 matching over 8 bases. This specimen was PBMCs, taken around atezolizumab (anti-PD-L1) treatment. The sequence came from a man in his fifties or sixties with urothelial cancer. The CDR3 DNA reads TGTGCCAGCAGCGTAGCCGACAGGGGCTCTGGAAACACCATATATTTT. Translating gives CASSVADRGSGNTIYF.